The clone carrying this TCR beta chain was observed a single time. Its target is unknown. The germline V gene encodes CDR1 SGHTA and CDR2 FQGNSA. The CDR3 has 16 residues. The V gene lost 1 base and the J gene lost 0 bases, with 12 bases spanning the gap. These data belong to a study of shared clonotypes between healthy human individuals. Here immunoSEQ multiplex PCR was the method, and the copy in TCRdb shows in-frame clones only, minus some. The table shows about 2 million clones, with about 95% occurring only once. Naive CD8 populations comprised CD45RO-negative cells positively selected for CCR7, excluding terminally differentiated effector memory CD45RA+ cells. Study-wide results and caveats: Generation probability values for non-shared clonotypes were lower than those for clonotypes shared by all four donors. Memory subsets generally showed smaller estimated richness than naive subsets did. Roughly 5% of naive CD4 clonotypes were common to a handful of donors.

The J gene is TRBJ1-1, the V gene TRBV7-2; no reliable D call. The sequence came from a young man in good health. Sequenced material: naive CD8+ T cells sorted from blood. DNA for the CDR3: TGTGCCAGCAGCTTAGGGGTGTCATACATGAACACTGAAGCTTTCTTT. As protein: CASSLGVSYMNTEAFF.